This T cell receptor (beta chain) was recorded in a study of Graves' ophthalmopathy and Graves' hyperthyroidism. Study in general: Peripheral blood sampling preceded any treatment and occurred at initial diagnosis.

The CDR3 length is 15 residues. CDR1 and CDR2 (germline): LGHNA, YSLEER. V gave up 1 base and J gave up 5 bases, with 12 bases separating them. A remark on this clonotype: Its antigen is currently unknown.

Study outcomes and limitations: Discrimination between ophthalmopathy and stable hyperthyroidism by a 13-signature model showed nearly 90% sensitivity and more than 65% specificity. It was with roughly 70% sensitivity and around 75% specificity that the model predicted ophthalmopathy progression. Blood was where most expanded thyroid clonotypes above 0.001 frequency also turned up.

Investigators amplified TCR beta CDR3 regions from RNA transcripts. First-round RT-PCR relied on HTBI primers, and a second-round multiplex PCR came next. TCRdb processed the multiplex PCR reads anew with MiXCR; each CDR3 protein has one entry. This table has roughly 420,000 distinct CDR3 sequences, around a fifth appearing once. The rearrangement joins TRBV4-3 to TRBJ1-5; possible D gene TRBD1, 6 bases. This TCR came from a woman between 18 and 29 years old with stable Graves' hyperthyroidism. The sample comprised peripheral blood. CDR3: CASSQVAGDYQPQHF. Written as DNA, the CDR3 is TGCGCCAGCAGCCAAGTGGCAGGGGATTATCAGCCCCAGCATTTT.